Listed below are T cell receptor beta chains from one sample, sequenced in a study of T cells in Graves' hyperthyroidism and ophthalmopathy. Each CDR3 protein is one row after TCRdb ran MiXCR on the multiplex PCR reads. The sample includes around 450,000 distinct CDR3 sequences, approximately 14% seen only once; the top ten take roughly 7.4%. Source material: blood. The receptors stem from a woman between 18 and 30 years old with Graves' hyperthyroidism. The CDR3 runs from the conserved cysteine through the conserved F or W. D genes are given only for firm matches. Clone size appears in some rows only: once, few, many, or a class for an expanded clone.

TRBV12-3/TRBV12-4,many,NA,TRBJ2-2,TGTGCCAGCAGGCGGGACAGGAACACCGGGGAGCTGTTTTTT,CASRRDRNTGELFF
TRBV2,many,NA,TRBJ1-1,TGTGCCAGCAGAGAGAAATCGGGGGGGAACACTGAAGCTTTCTTT,CASREKSGGNTEAFF
TRBV6-1,many,NA,TRBJ1-2,TGTGCCAGCAGTGAAGTGATCGTGACGGGACTGGGAGGCTACACCTTC,CASSEVIVTGLGGYTF
TRBV12-3/TRBV12-4,few,TRBD1,TRBJ2-2,TGTGCCAGCAGCCCGGGACAGGGGGCGGTTTGGTACACCGGGGAGCTGTTTTTT,CASSPGQGAVWYTGELFF
TRBV12-5,many,NA,TRBJ2-1,TGTGCTAGTGGTTTGGTATTGACCGGGACTCATACGTTCATGGAGCAGTTCTTC,CASGLVLTGTHTFMEQFF
TRBV7-9,many,NA,TRBJ1-2,TGTGCCAGCAGCCCCCCCGGCGGGTACTATGGCTACACCTTC,CASSPPGGYYGYTF
TRBV2,NA,NA,TRBJ1-6,TGTGCCAGCAGTGAGAGGGGAGGGTCACCCCTCCACTTT,CASSERGGSPLHF
TRBV7-3,NA,NA,TRBJ2-7,TGTGCCAGCAGCCCAGGGCCCGGGACCTACGAGCAGTACTTC,CASSPGPGTYEQYF
TRBV6-1,many,TRBD1,TRBJ1-5,TGTGCCAGCAGTTATCGGGACAGTTACAATCAGCCCCAGCATTTT,CASSYRDSYNQPQHF
TRBV7-9,NA,NA,TRBJ1-3,TGTGCCAGCAGTATTCAAATATTACAGGGCCGAAGAAACACCATATATTTT,CASSIQILQGRRNTIYF
TRBV30,many,TRBD1,TRBJ1-2,TGTGCCTGGAGTGTACGGACAGGGGGCTACACCTTC,CAWSVRTGGYTF
TRBV30,few,NA,TRBJ2-4,TGTGCCTATGGACGGGGGGCAGGATTCTTAGCCAAAAACATTCAGTACTTC,CAYGRGAGFLAKNIQYF
TRBV27,many,NA,TRBJ2-3,TGTGCCAGCAGTCCGTACCGGGGGTTGACAGATACGCAGTATTTT,CASSPYRGLTDTQYF
TRBV6-1,many,TRBD1,TRBJ2-2,TGTGCCAGCAACCCGGGACAGGGTGTCCCCGGGGAGCTGTTTTTT,CASNPGQGVPGELFF
TRBV19,NA,TRBD1,TRBJ1-4,TGTGCCAGTAGTAGGACAGGGGGTGAAAGACTGTTTTTT,CASSRTGGERLFF
TRBV7-3,many,TRBD2,TRBJ2-5,TGTGCCAGCAGTACCCAGGGAGGGCGCCAAGAGACCCAGTACTTC,CASSTQGGRQETQYF
TRBV6-5,many,TRBD1,TRBJ2-1,TGTGCCAGCAGTTACGTGACAGGGGGGGGGGATGAGCAGTTCTTC,CASSYVTGGGDEQFF
TRBV3-1,many,NA,TRBJ1-2,TGTGCCAGCAGCCAAGGCAGGGGAGGTCGTGGCTACACCTTC,CASSQGRGGRGYTF
TRBV6-5,few,TRBD1,TRBJ2-5,TGTGCCAGCAGTTCCGAGGGGGCCGAGTACTTC,CASSSEGAEYF
TRBV10-2,many,NA,TRBJ1-1,TGCGCCACCGTGACGGGGGGGGACACTGAAGCTTTCTTT,CATVTGGDTEAFF
TRBV20-1,many,NA,TRBJ1-2,TGCAGTGCTAGAGATTTAGGAGGCTACACCTTC,CSARDLGGYTF
TRBV28,many,TRBD2,TRBJ2-7,TGTGCCAGCAGTTTGGGAGCGGGGGCCGTTTACGAGCAGTACTTC,CASSLGAGAVYEQYF
TRBV28,NA,TRBD1,TRBJ1-2,TGTGCCAGCAGACCGAGGGACAGGGGTTCTGTTGGCTACACCTTC,CASRPRDRGSVGYTF
TRBV27,many,NA,TRBJ2-5,TGTGCCACCAAAAGGTCCCCCCCACAAGAGACCCAGTACTTC,CATKRSPPQETQYF
TRBV4-1,few,NA,TRBJ2-1,TGCGCCAGCAGCCCCCGGGACGGGAGCTACAATGAGCAGTTCTTC,CASSPRDGSYNEQFF
TRBV7-9,many,TRBD1,TRBJ2-7,TGTGCCAGCAGCCCAGCGAGGACAGGGGGCTCCGAGCAGTACTTC,CASSPARTGGSEQYF
TRBV4-1,NA,NA,TRBJ2-2,TGCGCCAGCAGCCAAGATCGGGGAACCGGGGAGCTGTTTTTT,CASSQDRGTGELFF
TRBV25-1,NA,NA,TRBJ2-7,TGTGCCAGCAGTGATCAACCACAAGACTACGAGCAGTACTTC,CASSDQPQDYEQYF